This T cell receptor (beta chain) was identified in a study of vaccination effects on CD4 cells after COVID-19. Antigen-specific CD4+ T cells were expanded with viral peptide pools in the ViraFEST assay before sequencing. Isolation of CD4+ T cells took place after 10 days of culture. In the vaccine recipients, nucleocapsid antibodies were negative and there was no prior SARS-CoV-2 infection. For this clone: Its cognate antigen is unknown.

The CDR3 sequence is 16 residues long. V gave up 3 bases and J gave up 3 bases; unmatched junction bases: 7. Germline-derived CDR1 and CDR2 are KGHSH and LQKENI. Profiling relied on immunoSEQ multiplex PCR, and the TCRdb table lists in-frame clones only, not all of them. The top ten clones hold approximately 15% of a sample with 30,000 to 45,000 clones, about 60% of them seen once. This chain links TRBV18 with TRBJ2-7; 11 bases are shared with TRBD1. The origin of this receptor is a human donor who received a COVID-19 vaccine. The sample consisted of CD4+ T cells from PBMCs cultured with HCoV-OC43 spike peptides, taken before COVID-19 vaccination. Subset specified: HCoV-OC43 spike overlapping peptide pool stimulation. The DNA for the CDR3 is TGTGCCAGCTCACCGGGACAGGGGGTCTCTAACTACGAGCAGTACTTC. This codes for CASSPGQGVSNYEQYF.